A selection of T cell receptor beta chains follows, all from one sample in a study of blood T cell repertoires in COVID-19. TCRdb's table, derived via immunoSEQ multiplex PCR, lists solely in-frame clones and lacks some. The sample has 140,000 to 150,000 clones, roughly 80% seen once. The sequencing sample was made of peripheral blood. Every receptor here comes from a human donor in a cohort sampled during active COVID-19. The CDR3 runs from the conserved cysteine through the conserved F or W. Clone size is given for some rows only: seen once, a few or many times, or a class if the clone is expanded.

size: .; J: TRBJ1-2; V: TRBV10-3; CDR3: CAISESRHGSTFYGYTF
size: few; J: TRBJ1-6; V: TRBV28; CDR3: CASSLGTPNSPLHF
size: .; J: TRBJ1-2; V: TRBV7-9; CDR3: CASSPGTGANYGYTF
size: once; J: TRBJ2-3; V: TRBV7-2; CDR3: CASSQSGRGPTDTQYF
size: .; J: TRBJ1-2; V: TRBV12-5; CDR3: CASGYTGGYGYTF
size: once; J: TRBJ1-5; V: TRBV29-1; CDR3: CSVVAGDYQPQHF
size: few; J: TRBJ1-2; V: TRBV15; CDR3: CATSASGTGGVGGYTF
size: .; J: TRBJ2-5; V: TRBV10-3; CDR3: CAISESLEGGQETQYF
size: .; J: TRBJ1-5; V: TRBV2; CDR3: CASSGGWGDGNQPQHF
size: .; J: TRBJ1-2; V: TRBV7-7; CDR3: CASSFGPKANYGYTF